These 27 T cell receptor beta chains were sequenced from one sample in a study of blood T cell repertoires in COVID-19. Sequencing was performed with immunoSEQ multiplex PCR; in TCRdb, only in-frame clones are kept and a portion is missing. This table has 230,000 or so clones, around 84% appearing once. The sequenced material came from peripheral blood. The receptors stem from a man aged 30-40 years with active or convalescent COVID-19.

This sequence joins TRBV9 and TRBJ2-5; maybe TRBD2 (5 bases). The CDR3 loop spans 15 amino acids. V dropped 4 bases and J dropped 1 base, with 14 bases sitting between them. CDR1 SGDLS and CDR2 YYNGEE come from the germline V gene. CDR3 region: CASSSRPGSQETQYF. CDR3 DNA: TGTGCCAGCAGCTCGCGACCGGGGAGCCAAGAGACCCAGTACTTC.

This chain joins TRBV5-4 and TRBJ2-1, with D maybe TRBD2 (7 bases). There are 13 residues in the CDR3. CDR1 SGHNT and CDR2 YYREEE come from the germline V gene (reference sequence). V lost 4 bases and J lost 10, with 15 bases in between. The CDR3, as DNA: TGTGCCAGCAGCCAAACTAGCGACAGGGAGCAGTTCTTC. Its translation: CASSQTSDREQFF.

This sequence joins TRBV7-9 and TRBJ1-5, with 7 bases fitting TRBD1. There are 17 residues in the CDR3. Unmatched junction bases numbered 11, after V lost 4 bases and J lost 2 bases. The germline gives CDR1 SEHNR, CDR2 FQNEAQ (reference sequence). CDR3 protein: CASSWGQKGGGNQPQHF. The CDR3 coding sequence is TGTGCCAGCAGCTGGGGACAGAAGGGTGGGGGCAATCAGCCCCAGCATTTT.

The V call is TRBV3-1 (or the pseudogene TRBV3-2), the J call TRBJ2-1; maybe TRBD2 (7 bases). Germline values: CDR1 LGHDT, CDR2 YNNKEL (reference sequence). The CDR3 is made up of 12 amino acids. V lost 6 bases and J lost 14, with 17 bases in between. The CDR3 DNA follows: TGTGCCAGCAGTTTTCCGGGGGGCCCCAAGTTCTTC. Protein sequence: CASSFPGGPKFF.

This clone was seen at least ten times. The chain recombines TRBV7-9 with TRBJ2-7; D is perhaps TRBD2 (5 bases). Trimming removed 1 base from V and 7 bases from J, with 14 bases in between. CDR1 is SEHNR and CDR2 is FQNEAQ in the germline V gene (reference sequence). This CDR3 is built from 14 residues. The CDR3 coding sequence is TGTGCCAGCAGCTTAGGTGGTGAGGGTTGGGAGCAGTACTTC. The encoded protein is CASSLGGEGWEQYF.

CDR3 in DNA: TGTGCCAGCAGTACCGGGACAATCGCCGGGGAGCTGTTTTTT. This encodes CASSTGTIAGELFF. J is TRBJ2-2 and V is TRBV7-2; possibly TRBD1 for D (6 bases). Germline CDR1 and CDR2: SGHTA and FQGNSA. V was cut by 6 bases and J by 6 bases, with 14 bases left in between. The CDR3 contains 14 residues. Supplemented by reference TRBV7-2 and TRBJ2-2, the full variable domain reads GAGVSQSPSNKVTEKGKDVELRCDPISGHTALYWYRQSLGQGLEFLIYFQGNSAPDKSGLPSDRFSAERTGGSVSTLTIQRTQQEDSAVYLCASSTGTIAGELFFGEGSRLTVL.

This CDR3 reads CASSFTVNYEQYF. The CDR3 bases are TGTGCCAGCAGTTTTACTGTGAACTACGAGCAGTACTTC. This chain uses TRBV12-3 or TRBV12-4 with TRBJ2-7; D unresolved. V was pared by 3 bases and J by 3 bases, with 9 bases between. The CDR3 extends over 13 amino acids.

The CDR3 DNA reads as TGTGCCAGCAGTACCTACTACGAGCAGTACTTC. This gives the protein CASSTYYEQYF. The chain employs TRBV6-6 and TRBJ2-7; D uncertain. The V end was cut by 5 bases, the J end by 3 bases, with 5 bases between. The CDR3 loop spans 11 amino acids. The germline CDR1 and CDR2 sequences are MNHNY and SVGAGI (reference sequence).

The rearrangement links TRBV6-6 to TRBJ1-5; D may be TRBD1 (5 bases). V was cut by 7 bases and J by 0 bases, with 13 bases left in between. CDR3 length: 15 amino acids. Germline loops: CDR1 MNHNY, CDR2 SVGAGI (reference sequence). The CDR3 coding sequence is TGTGCCAGCACCTCCGGGGGTAATAGCAATCAGCCCCAGCATTTT. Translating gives CASTSGGNSNQPQHF.

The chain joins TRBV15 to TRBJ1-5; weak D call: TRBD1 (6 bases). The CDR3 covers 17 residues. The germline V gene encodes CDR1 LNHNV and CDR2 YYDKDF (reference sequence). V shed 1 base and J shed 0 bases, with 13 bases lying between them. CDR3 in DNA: TGTGCCACCAGCAGAGCCGGGACACCGTATAGCAATCAGCCCCAGCATTTT. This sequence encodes CATSRAGTPYSNQPQHF.

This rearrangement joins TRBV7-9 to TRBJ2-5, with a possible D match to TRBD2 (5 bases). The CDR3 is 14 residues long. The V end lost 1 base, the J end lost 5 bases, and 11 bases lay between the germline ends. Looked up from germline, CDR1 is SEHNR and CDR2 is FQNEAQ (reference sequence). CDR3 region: CASSLGVSAETQYF. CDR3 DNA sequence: TGTGCCAGCAGCTTAGGGGTTAGCGCGGAGACCCAGTACTTC.

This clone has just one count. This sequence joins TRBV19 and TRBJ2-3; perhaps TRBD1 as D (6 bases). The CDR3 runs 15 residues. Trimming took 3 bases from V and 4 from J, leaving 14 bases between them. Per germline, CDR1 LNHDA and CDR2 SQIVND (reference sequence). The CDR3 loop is CASSMTTGPPDTQYF. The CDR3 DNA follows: TGTGCCAGTAGTATGACGACAGGTCCCCCAGATACGCAGTATTTT.

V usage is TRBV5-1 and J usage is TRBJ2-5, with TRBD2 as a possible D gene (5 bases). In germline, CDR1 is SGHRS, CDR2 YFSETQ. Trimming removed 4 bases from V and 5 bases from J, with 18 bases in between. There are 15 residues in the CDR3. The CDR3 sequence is CASSGSTAPGETQYF. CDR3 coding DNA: TGCGCCAGCAGCGGAAGTACCGCGCCGGGGGAGACCCAGTACTTC.

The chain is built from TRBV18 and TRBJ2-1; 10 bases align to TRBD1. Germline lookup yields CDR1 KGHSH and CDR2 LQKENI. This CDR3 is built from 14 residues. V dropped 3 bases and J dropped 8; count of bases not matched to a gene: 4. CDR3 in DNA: TGTGCCAGCTCACCGGGACAGGGGCGGTATGAGCAGTTCTTC. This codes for CASSPGQGRYEQFF.

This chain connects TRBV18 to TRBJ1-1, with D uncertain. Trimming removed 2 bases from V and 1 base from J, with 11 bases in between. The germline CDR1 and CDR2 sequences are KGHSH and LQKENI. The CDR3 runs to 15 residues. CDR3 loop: CASSPVALENTEAFF. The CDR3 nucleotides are TGTGCCAGCTCACCAGTGGCCCTTGAGAACACTGAAGCTTTCTTT.

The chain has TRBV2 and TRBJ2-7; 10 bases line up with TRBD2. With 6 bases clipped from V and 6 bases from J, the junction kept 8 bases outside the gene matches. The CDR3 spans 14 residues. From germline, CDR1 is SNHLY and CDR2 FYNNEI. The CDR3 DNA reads TGTGCCAGCAGCGCCCTAGCGGGAGTCGGCGAGCAGTACTTC. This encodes CASSALAGVGEQYF.

This CDR3 reads CASSLAGPPYEQYF. The CDR3 coding sequence is TGTGCCAGCAGCTTGGCGGGCCCGCCCTACGAGCAGTACTTC. The chain combines TRBV7-9 with TRBJ2-7; D may be TRBD2 (5 bases). Trimming cost V 3 bases and J 2 bases, with 11 bases left between them. The germline gives CDR1 SEHNR, CDR2 FQNEAQ (reference sequence). The CDR3 sequence is 14 residues long. The variable domain in full, completed from reference TRBV7-9 and TRBJ2-7, reads DTGVSQNPRHKITKRGQNVTFRCDPISEHNRLYWYRQTLGQGPEFLTYFQNEAQLEKSRLLSDRFSAERPKGSFSTLEIQRTEQGDSAMYLCASSLAGPPYEQYFGPGTRLTVT.

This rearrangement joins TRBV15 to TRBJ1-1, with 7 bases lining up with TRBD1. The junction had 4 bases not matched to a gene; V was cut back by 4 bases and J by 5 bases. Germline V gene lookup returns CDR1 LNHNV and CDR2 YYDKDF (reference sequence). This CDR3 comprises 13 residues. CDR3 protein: CATSTRGETEAFF. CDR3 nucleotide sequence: TGTGCCACCAGCACCAGGGGGGAGACTGAAGCTTTCTTT.

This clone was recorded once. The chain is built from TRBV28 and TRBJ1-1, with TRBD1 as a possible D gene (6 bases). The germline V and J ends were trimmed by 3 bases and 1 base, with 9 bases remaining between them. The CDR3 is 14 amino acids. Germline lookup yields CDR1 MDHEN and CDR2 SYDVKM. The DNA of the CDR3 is TGTGCCAGCAGTTTGGACAGAAAGAACACTGAAGCTTTCTTT. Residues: CASSLDRKNTEAFF.

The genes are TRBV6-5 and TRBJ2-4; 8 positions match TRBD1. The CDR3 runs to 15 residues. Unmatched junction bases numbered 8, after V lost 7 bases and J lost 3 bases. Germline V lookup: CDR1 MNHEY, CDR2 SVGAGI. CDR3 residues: CASTTGAVGKNIQYF. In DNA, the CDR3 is TGTGCCAGCACGACAGGGGCAGTCGGCAAAAACATTCAGTACTTC.

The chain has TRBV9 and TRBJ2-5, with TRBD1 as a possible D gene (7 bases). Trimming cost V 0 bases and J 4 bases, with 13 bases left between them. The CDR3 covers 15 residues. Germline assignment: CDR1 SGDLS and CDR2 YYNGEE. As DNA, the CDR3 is TGTGCCAGCAGCGTAGAGGCAGGGGGGAGAGAGACCCAGTACTTC. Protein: CASSVEAGGRETQYF.

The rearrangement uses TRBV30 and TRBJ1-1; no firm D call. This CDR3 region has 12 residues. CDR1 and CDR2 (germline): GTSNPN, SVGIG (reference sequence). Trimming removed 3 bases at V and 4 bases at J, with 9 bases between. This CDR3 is CAWRRGFTEAFF. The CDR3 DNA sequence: TGTGCCTGGAGGCGAGGGTTCACTGAAGCTTTCTTT.

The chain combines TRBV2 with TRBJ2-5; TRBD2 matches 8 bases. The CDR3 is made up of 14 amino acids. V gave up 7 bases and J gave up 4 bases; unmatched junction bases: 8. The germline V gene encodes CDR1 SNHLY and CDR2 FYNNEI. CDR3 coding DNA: TGTGCCAGCACTAGAGCGGGAGACGGAGAGACCCAGTACTTC. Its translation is CASTRAGDGETQYF.

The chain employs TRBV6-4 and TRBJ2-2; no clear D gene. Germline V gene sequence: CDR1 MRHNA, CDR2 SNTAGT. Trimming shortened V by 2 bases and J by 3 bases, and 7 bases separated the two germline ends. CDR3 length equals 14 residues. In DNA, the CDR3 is TGTGCCAGCAGTGACGGCGAGGACACCGGGGAGCTGTTTTTT. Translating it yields CASSDGEDTGELFF.

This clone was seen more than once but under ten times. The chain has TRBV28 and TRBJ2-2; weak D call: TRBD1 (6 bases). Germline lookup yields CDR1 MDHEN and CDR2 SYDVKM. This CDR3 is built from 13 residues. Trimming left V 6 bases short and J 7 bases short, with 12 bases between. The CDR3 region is CASRIQGIGELFF. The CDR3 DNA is TGTGCCAGCAGGATACAGGGTATCGGGGAGCTGTTTTTT.

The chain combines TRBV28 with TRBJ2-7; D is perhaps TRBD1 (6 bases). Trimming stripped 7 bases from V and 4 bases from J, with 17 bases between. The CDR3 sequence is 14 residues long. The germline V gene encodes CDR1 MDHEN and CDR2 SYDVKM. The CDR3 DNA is TGTGCCAGCACAGTGGACAGTGAAATTTACGAGCAGTACTTC. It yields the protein CASTVDSEIYEQYF. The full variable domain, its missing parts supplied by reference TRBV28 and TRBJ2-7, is DVKVTQSSRYLVKRTGEKVFLECVQDMDHENMFWYRQDPGLGLRLIYFSYDVKMKEKGDIPEGYSVSREKKERFSLILESASTNQTSMYLCASTVDSEIYEQYFGPGTRLTVT.

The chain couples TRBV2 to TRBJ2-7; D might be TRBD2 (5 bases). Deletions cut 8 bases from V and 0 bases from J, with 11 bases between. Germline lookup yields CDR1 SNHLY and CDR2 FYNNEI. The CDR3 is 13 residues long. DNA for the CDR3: TGTGCCAGCGCCCCCGGGAACTCCTACGAGCAGTACTTC. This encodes CASAPGNSYEQYF.